Below, 5 T cell receptor beta chains from the same sample are listed, as sequenced in a study of blood T cells in healthy people across ages. Then a second PCR, running roughly 6 to 12 cycles, was carried out with a sample-barcoded 5' primer and a J-beta primer mix. MiXCR, run by TCRdb on the 5' RACE reads, gives a single entry per CDR3 protein. The data contain hundreds of thousands of distinct CDR3 sequences, over 40% of them seen just once; the ten biggest clones take up 13%. Input material: blood. These receptors originate from a woman of 80 years or more in good health.

As regards this clonotype: It may be a read error: a sequence one base away is much more abundant. The genes are TRBV7-3 and TRBJ2-3; D gene uncertain. The germline V gene has CDR1 SGHTA and CDR2 FQGTGA. CDR3 length equals 14 residues. CDR3 nucleotide sequence: TGTGCCAGCAGCTTACTTCTTTCGCCAGATGCGCAGTATTTT. It specifies CASSLLLSPDAQYF.

V and J are TRBV28 and TRBJ2-1, with TRBD2 as a possible D gene (5 bases). The CDR3 spans 15 residues. Germline V gene data show CDR1 as MDHEN and CDR2 as SYDVKM. The V and J ends lost 8 bases and 4 bases respectively, with 18 bases between them. The CDR3 sequence: CASQVGGLRYNEQFF. In DNA form, the CDR3 reads TGTGCCAGCCAGGTTGGCGGGCTCAGATACAATGAGCAGTTCTTC.

The genes are TRBV9 and TRBJ2-5, with 8 bases fitting TRBD2. This CDR3 has 15 amino acids. The ends lost 3 bases at V and 5 bases at J; junction bases unmatched: 9. Germline V gene data show CDR1 as SGDLS and CDR2 as YYNGEE. The CDR3 nucleotides are TGTGCCAGCAGCGCACAAGGGACTAGTCGCGAGACCCAGTACTTC. Protein sequence: CASSAQGTSRETQYF.

This clonotype was recorded many times. V usage is TRBV7-9 and J usage is TRBJ2-1; possibly TRBD1 for D (5 bases). The CDR3 runs 13 residues. Per the germline V gene, CDR1 is SEHNR and CDR2 is FQNEAQ (reference sequence). V lost 5 bases and J lost 5, with 10 bases in between. The CDR3 nucleotides read TGTGCCAGCAGCCAACAGGTGAACAATGAGCAGTTCTTC. Amino acid sequence: CASSQQVNNEQFF.

This clonotype was detected ten times or more. The CDR3 loop reads CASSLVIRGIDEQFF. CDR3 bases: TGTGCCAGCAGCTTAGTTATCCGGGGGATCGATGAGCAGTTCTTC. The rearrangement joins TRBV7-9 to TRBJ2-1; D perhaps matches TRBD2 (6 bases). Germline-derived CDR1 and CDR2 are SEHNR and FQNEAQ (reference sequence). The CDR3 spans 15 residues. V was clipped by 1 base and J by 8 bases, with 15 bases between them. The whole variable domain, filled in from reference TRBV7-9 and TRBJ2-1, reads DTGVSQNPRHKITKRGQNVTFRCDPISEHNRLYWYRQTLGQGPEFLTYFQNEAQLEKSRLLSDRFSAERPKGSFSTLEIQRTEQGDSAMYLCASSLVIRGIDEQFFGPGTRLTVL.